A single sample gave rise to the 28 T cell receptor beta chains below, sequenced in a study of T cells after yellow fever vaccination. TCRdb independently ran MiXCR on the 5' RACE reads; one entry per CDR3 protein. There are about 500,000 distinct CDR3 sequences in the sample; roughly a sixth occur only once, and around 16% lies in the top ten. The sequencing here drew on PBMCs, taken 5 days after the first yellow fever vaccination. All receptors derive from a young man who received the YFV17D yellow fever vaccine.

This clonotype appeared a few times. The chain combines TRBV7-6 with TRBJ2-5, with 7 bases matching TRBD1. The CDR3 spans 15 residues. After removal of 4 bases from V and 1 base from J, the junction contained 6 bases not matched to a gene. CDR1 SGHVS and CDR2 FNYEAQ come from the germline V gene. CDR3 in amino acids: CASSYRDRAQETQYF. The CDR3 DNA reads TGTGCCAGCAGCTACAGGGACAGAGCCCAAGAGACCCAGTACTTC.

There are a few counts of this clonotype. The chain is built from TRBV20-1 and TRBJ2-1, with D perhaps assigned TRBD1 or TRBD2 (5 bases each). The CDR3 runs 14 residues. Germline V lookup: CDR1 DFQATT, CDR2 SNEGSKA (reference sequence). V lost 3 bases, J lost 7 bases, and 16 bases lay in between. CDR3 sequence reads: CSASRRGLGNEQFF. The CDR3 DNA is TGCAGTGCTAGTCGACGGGGCCTAGGGAATGAGCAGTTCTTC.

The chain is built from TRBV20-1 and TRBJ2-6; no firm D call. This CDR3 comprises 13 residues. The germline V and J ends were trimmed by 3 bases and 2 bases, with 5 bases remaining between them. Germline values: CDR1 DFQATT, CDR2 SNEGSKA (reference sequence). As DNA, the CDR3 is TGCAGTGCTAGGGTAACTGGGGCCAACGTCCTGACTTTC. Protein product: CSARVTGANVLTF.

V is TRBV7-2 and J is TRBJ1-2; no definite D call. CDR3 size: 12 residues. Germline-derived CDR1 and CDR2 are SGHTA and FQGNSA. V was shortened by 5 bases and J by 4 bases, with 8 bases between the two germline ends. CDR3 coding DNA: TGTGCCAGCAGCCGCGATGCCTATGGCTACACCTTC. It encodes CASSRDAYGYTF.

This clonotype was seen only a few times. The gene calls are TRBV7-2 and TRBJ2-5; D possibly corresponds to TRBD1 (5 bases). The CDR3 loop spans 18 amino acids. V was clipped by 0 bases and J by 1 base, with 18 bases between them. Germline CDR1 and CDR2: SGHTA and FQGNSA. The CDR3 region is CASSLAGITSQGQETQYF. Written as DNA, the CDR3 is TGTGCCAGCAGCTTAGCGGGGATTACGAGCCAGGGCCAAGAGACCCAGTACTTC.

This clonotype was detected only a few times. This chain joins TRBV10-3 and TRBJ2-1, with 7 bases identical to TRBD2. V dropped 8 bases and J dropped 4; count of bases not matched to a gene: 2. The CDR3 is made up of 12 amino acids. The V gene's germline CDR1 is ENHRY and CDR2 SYGVKD. CDR3 sequence (DNA): TGTGCCATCGGACTAGTATACAATGAGCAGTTCTTC. Translation gives CAIGLVYNEQFF.

This chain uses TRBV12-3 or TRBV12-4 with TRBJ2-1; no clear D. This CDR3 has 12 residues. The V gene lost 2 bases and the J gene lost 9 bases, with 8 bases spanning the gap. The CDR3 is CASSLLGIEQFF. The DNA for the CDR3 is TGTGCCAGCAGTTTACTAGGGATTGAGCAGTTCTTC.

This clonotype appeared a few times. J is TRBJ1-4 and V is TRBV12-3 or TRBV12-4; 7 positions agree with TRBD1. The CDR3 covers 14 residues. The V and J ends lost 5 bases and 7 bases, in that order; junction bases with no gene match: 7. This chain's CDR3 is CASSNRGRGEKLFF. CDR3 DNA sequence: TGTGCCAGCAGTAACAGGGGCCGTGGTGAAAAACTGTTTTTT.

This clonotype was counted at least ten times. The gene calls are TRBV28 and TRBJ2-7; 12 bases agree with TRBD1. From germline, CDR1 is MDHEN and CDR2 SYDVKM. This CDR3 is built from 14 residues. The ends lost 4 bases at V and 4 bases at J; junction bases unmatched: 2. In DNA, the CDR3 is TGTGCCAGCAGTTCGGGACAGGGGGCGTACGAGCAGTACGTC. Translating gives CASSSGQGAYEQYV.

The gene calls are TRBV9 and TRBJ1-1; 7 bases align to TRBD1. CDR1 is SGDLS, CDR2 YYNGEE, per germline. V shed 4 bases and J 2 bases; nucleotides not matched to a gene: 11. The CDR3 is 16 amino acids. The CDR3 protein is CASSPKGANRNTEAFF. The CDR3 nucleotides are TGTGCCAGCAGCCCAAAGGGGGCCAACCGAAACACTGAAGCTTTCTTT.

CDR3 sequence: CSAITGVNEQFF. Written as DNA, the CDR3 is TGCAGTGCTATAACAGGGGTCAATGAGCAGTTCTTC. The chain carries TRBV20-1 and TRBJ2-1; 7 bases fit TRBD1. The CDR3 has 12 residues. J gave up 6 bases and V 4 bases, and 3 bases lay outside the gene matches. Germline assignment: CDR1 DFQATT and CDR2 SNEGSKA (reference sequence).

This chain uses TRBV9 with TRBJ2-3; 9 bases agree with TRBD1. The germline CDR1 and CDR2 sequences are SGDLS and YYNGEE. The CDR3 has 16 amino acids. J lost 2 bases, V lost 0 bases, and 4 bases had no gene match. CDR3 nucleotides: TGTGCCAGCAGCGTAGGGACAGGGGACTACACAGATACGCAGTATTTT. Amino acid sequence: CASSVGTGDYTDTQYF.

The chain links TRBV7-2 to TRBJ1-4, with 9 nucleotides matching TRBD1. V lost 5 bases and J lost 6; bases outside the gene matches: 4. The CDR3 length is 14 residues. In germline, CDR1 is SGHTA, CDR2 FQGNSA. The CDR3 region has the DNA TGTGCCAGCAGCCGCGACAGGGGGGATGAAAAACTGTTTTTT. It translates to CASSRDRGDEKLFF.

The chain employs TRBV20-1 and TRBJ1-5; no clear D. The CDR3 contains 13 residues. Germline V gene sequence: CDR1 DFQATT, CDR2 SNEGSKA (reference sequence). With 3 bases removed from V and 0 bases from J, the gap between germline ends came to 6 bases. Written as DNA, the CDR3 is TGCAGTGCTAGGACACATAGCAATCAGCCCCAGCATTTT. It encodes CSARTHSNQPQHF.

In its sample, this clonotype was seen a few times. The chain recombines TRBV4-2 with TRBJ1-5, with D possibly being TRBD1 (5 bases). From germline, CDR1 is LGHNA and CDR2 YNFKEQ. This CDR3 comprises 14 residues. V lost 3 bases and J lost 7, with 13 bases in between. As DNA, the CDR3 is TGTGCCAGCAGCCACTTTCGAGGACAACAGCCCCAGCATTTT. Encoded protein: CASSHFRGQQPQHF.

The genes are TRBV14 and TRBJ2-5, with D tentatively TRBD2 (6 bases). This CDR3 is 17 amino acids long. Trimming shortened V by 1 base and J by 0 bases, and 15 bases separated the two germline ends. Germline lookup yields CDR1 SGHDN and CDR2 FVKESK. The CDR3 reads CASSQVYGGTYQETQYF. CDR3 nucleotides: TGTGCCAGCAGCCAAGTTTACGGCGGGACCTACCAAGAGACCCAGTACTTC.

This clonotype was detected a few times. This sequence joins TRBV7-2 and TRBJ2-2; either TRBD1 or TRBD2 may fit D (6 bases each). The CDR3 extends over 15 amino acids. The germline CDR1 and CDR2 sequences are SGHTA and FQGNSA. Trimming removed 1 base from V and 5 bases from J, with 11 bases in between. The CDR3 sequence is CASSLDPGATGELFF. CDR3 nucleotide sequence: TGTGCCAGCAGCTTAGATCCGGGGGCGACCGGGGAGCTGTTTTTT.

The rearrangement uses TRBV7-9 and TRBJ2-5, with 11 bases fitting TRBD2. This CDR3 region has 15 residues. Per the germline V gene, CDR1 is SEHNR and CDR2 is FQNEAQ (reference sequence). The J segment lost 5 bases and the V segment lost 5 bases, leaving 7 bases of the junction unmatched. DNA of the CDR3: TGTGCCAGCAGCAAGCGACTAGCGGGGACTGAGACCCAGTACTTC. Protein product: CASSKRLAGTETQYF.

This clonotype showed up just a few times. The chain carries TRBV4-3 and TRBJ1-2, with a tentative D call TRBD1 (5 bases). Trimming left V 1 base short and J 5 bases short, with 11 bases between. CDR3 length: 14 amino acids. Germline V lookup: CDR1 LGHNA, CDR2 YSLEER. The CDR3 DNA is TGCGCCAGCAGCCAAGCCGGGGGGAGATATGGCTACACCTTC. It translates to CASSQAGGRYGYTF.

The chain carries TRBV19 and TRBJ1-6; D remains unclear. Trimming pared 7 bases from V and 6 bases from J, leaving 13 bases between. The length of the CDR3 is 14 residues. The germline CDR1 and CDR2 sequences are LNHDA and SQIVND (reference sequence). The CDR3 spells CASMVKAGNSPLHF. For the CDR3, the DNA is TGTGCCAGTATGGTGAAGGCGGGTAATTCACCCCTCCACTTT.

The chain has TRBV11-3 and TRBJ2-1, with 7 bases identical to TRBD2. The length of the CDR3 is 13 residues. Germline lookup yields CDR1 SGHNT and CDR2 YENEEA. The ends lost 5 bases at V and 10 bases at J; junction bases unmatched: 8. The CDR3 reads CASSGSGFTEQFF. The DNA for the CDR3 is TGTGCCAGCAGCGGTAGCGGGTTTACCGAGCAGTTCTTC.

The chain couples TRBV29-1 to TRBJ2-7, with no clear D. Trimming cost V 4 bases and J 2 bases, with 6 bases left between them. The CDR3 length is 11 residues. Per germline, CDR1 SQVTM and CDR2 ANQGSEA. This chain's CDR3 is CSVGGPYEQYF. CDR3 nucleotide sequence: TGCAGCGTTGGCGGACCCTACGAGCAGTACTTC.

The genes are TRBV4-3 and TRBJ2-5; a weak D match, TRBD1 (6 bases). The CDR3 extends over 16 amino acids. Trimming shortened V by 0 bases and J by 4 bases, and 15 bases separated the two germline ends. Germline V gene lookup returns CDR1 LGHNA and CDR2 YSLEER. The CDR3 nucleotides read TGCGCCAGCAGCCAAGATAAGGAGGTCAGGGGAGAGACCCAGTACTTC. It yields the protein CASSQDKEVRGETQYF.

V is TRBV7-2 and J is TRBJ2-3; D is uncertain. V was cut by 4 bases and J by 0 bases, with 11 bases left in between. The CDR3 totals 15 residues. CDR1 SGHTA and CDR2 FQGNSA come from the germline V gene. The CDR3 DNA reads TGTGCCAGCAGCTCGCCGGATTTTAGCACAGATACGCAGTATTTT. Encoded protein: CASSSPDFSTDTQYF. The full variable domain, with the rest looked up from reference TRBV7-2 and TRBJ2-3, is GAGVSQSPSNKVTEKGKDVELRCDPISGHTALYWYRQSLGQGLEFLIYFQGNSAPDKSGLPSDRFSAERTGGSVSTLTIQRTQQEDSAVYLCASSSPDFSTDTQYFGPGTRLTVL.

The V and J genes are TRBV5-1 and TRBJ2-2; D remains ambiguous. CDR3 length equals 17 residues. Germline values: CDR1 SGHRS, CDR2 YFSETQ. The ends were cut back, 3 bases at V and 7 bases at J, with 22 bases in the middle. The CDR3 coding sequence is TGCGCCAGCAGCTCCGATCCATGGACCAACCCCAACGGGGAGCTGTTTTTT. Amino acids: CASSSDPWTNPNGELFF. The variable domain in full, with the rest retrieved from reference TRBV5-1 and TRBJ2-2, is KAGVTQTPRYLIKTRGQQVTLSCSPISGHRSVSWYQQTPGQGLQFLFEYFSETQRNKGNFPGRFSGRQFSNSRSEMNVSTLELGDSALYLCASSSDPWTNPNGELFFGEGSRLTVL.

This clonotype was detected only a few times. CDR3 amino acids: CASSQESYYGYTF. As DNA, the CDR3 is TGCGCCAGCAGCCAAGAGAGTTACTATGGCTACACCTTC. V and J are TRBV4-3 and TRBJ1-2; D not certain. Deletions cut 0 bases from V and 3 bases from J, with 5 bases between. The CDR3 covers 13 residues. Germline V lookup: CDR1 LGHNA, CDR2 YSLEER.

This clonotype turned up a few times. This sequence joins TRBV14 and TRBJ1-1, with 7 bases lining up with TRBD1. This CDR3 is built from 13 residues. J lost 11 bases, V lost 2 bases, and 8 bases had no gene match. Germline assignment: CDR1 SGHDN and CDR2 FVKESK. CDR3 loop: CASSQSQGGYAFF. The CDR3 DNA is TGTGCCAGCAGCCAATCCCAGGGGGGGTATGCTTTCTTT.

The sample holds a few counts of this clonotype. V is TRBV6-5 and J is TRBJ1-5; no definite D call. CDR1 and CDR2 (germline): MNHEY, SVGAGI. This CDR3 contains 16 residues. The V gene lost 2 bases and the J gene lost 0 bases, with 11 bases spanning the gap. CDR3 sequence: CASSYGSRDSNQPQHF. CDR3 DNA sequence: TGTGCCAGCAGTTACGGTTCTCGGGATAGCAATCAGCCCCAGCATTTT.